This TCR beta chain comes out of a study of HIV-infected patients and healthy controls. Whole blood was used without fractionation, so all unsorted peripheral T cells were included. cDNA was made from roughly 470 ng RNA using alpha and beta constant primers. Separate chain-specific third strand synthesis with multiplexing indices produced the alpha and beta libraries. TCRdb redid the calling of the 5' RACE reads with MiXCR, one entry per CDR3 protein. The sample holds 10,000 to 11,000 distinct CDR3 sequences; around 9.3% are singletons and the top ten take more than 15%. This clonotype originated in an adult with HIV infection. Sequences were derived from blood, sampled before antiretroviral therapy.

CDR3: CASSKSGGFYNEQFF. Here the CDR3 DNA reads TGTGCCAGCAGCAAAAGCGGGGGTTTCTACAATGAGCAGTTCTTC. This chain uses TRBV3-1 with TRBJ2-1; 8 bases are a match to TRBD2. V shed 5 bases, J shed 3 bases, and the junction held 6 bases outside the gene matches. The V gene's germline CDR1 is LGHDT and CDR2 YNNKEL (reference sequence). The CDR3 loop spans 15 amino acids.